The rows below give T cell receptor beta chains drawn from one sample of a study of T cells after yellow fever vaccination. One entry per CDR3 protein results from TCRdb running MiXCR on the 5' RACE reads. The table lists more than 300,000 distinct CDR3 sequences, around 10% of them singletons, with 3.3% in the top ten. The specimen was CD4+ T cells sorted from PBMCs, collected 45 days after the yellow fever booster vaccination. These receptors were collected from a man between 18 and 35 years old who received the YFV17D yellow fever vaccine. Each CDR3 is given with its conserved first and last residue. The order of the fields is V gene, J gene, clone size, CDR3 protein. Rows give clone size only sometimes, using once, few, many, or a class for an expanded clone.

TRBV11-2,TRBJ2-1,few,CASSTGGSGGTEQFF
TRBV2,TRBJ1-5,NA,CASSQSGYNQPQHF
TRBV14,TRBJ2-2,few,CASSRGQGITGELFF
TRBV5-6,TRBJ1-4,NA,CASSLTRRTYEKLFF
TRBV5-4,TRBJ1-2,NA,CASTIQRVYGYTF
TRBV6-2/TRBV6-3,TRBJ2-1,NA,CASSQGREQFF
TRBV20-1,TRBJ2-2,few,CSATRTGALGTGELFF
TRBV19,TRBJ2-4,NA,CASSIPGAGSAKNIQYF
TRBV7-2,TRBJ2-5,NA,CASSSMLWETQYF
TRBV7-2,TRBJ1-3,NA,CASSPGRGDGNTIYF
TRBV3-1,TRBJ1-2,NA,CASSPSPDRRAGYTF
TRBV6-2/TRBV6-3,TRBJ1-5,NA,CASSWERDQPQHF
TRBV15,TRBJ2-2,few,CATSKGLAGGNTGELFF
TRBV2,TRBJ1-2,few,CASSSDRGWYGYTF
TRBV7-8,TRBJ2-7,NA,CASKLNREYHYEQYF
TRBV6-2/TRBV6-3,TRBJ1-5,few,CASCYEQGGKPQHF
TRBV20-1,TRBJ2-3,NA,CSARGGDTQYF